The present TCR beta chain was sequenced within a study of blood T cell repertoires in COVID-19. Study-level background: Researchers got acute and convalescent COVID-19 samples from the United States, Italy and Spain.

This CDR3 region has 13 residues. Trimming removed 0 bases from V and 6 bases from J, with 6 bases in between. Germline CDR1 is KGHSH and CDR2 is LQKENI. Here immunoSEQ multiplex PCR was the method, and the copy in TCRdb shows in-frame clones only, minus some. The sample lists 250,000 to 350,000 clones; around 90% were seen once. The receptor's source is a woman aged 45-65 years who had recovered from COVID-19. This rearrangement joins TRBV18 to TRBJ2-1, with a weak D call TRBD2 (5 bases). Input material: peripheral blood. The CDR3 region is CASSPPSGNEQFF. CDR3 DNA: TGTGCCAGCTCACCACCGAGCGGCAATGAGCAGTTCTTC.